This record covers a single T cell receptor beta chain. The sample comes from a study of T cell changes during pregnancy in multiple sclerosis. V lost 3 bases to trimming and J lost 0 bases; unmatched junction nucleotides: 7. Germline V gives CDR1 SGDLS, CDR2 YYNGEE. There are 17 residues in the CDR3. The repertoire was sequenced with immunoSEQ multiplex PCR; TCRdb's copy has only in-frame clones and lacks some. The sample includes 40,000 to 60,000 clones, approximately 94% of them seen just once. The rearrangement links TRBV9 to TRBJ2-7; TRBD2 matches 12 bases. The sequencing used CD8+ T cells from peripheral blood mononuclear cells, collected before pregnancy. The TCR sequence derives from a female donor with multiple sclerosis, enrolled in a pregnancy study. This CDR3 is CASSELAGGSNSYEQYF. CDR3 nucleotide sequence: TGTGCCAGCAGCGAACTAGCGGGAGGCTCTAACTCCTACGAGCAGTACTTC.